Listed below are T cell receptor beta chains from one sample, sequenced in a study of a mutant IDH1 vaccine in newly diagnosed glioma. The protocol was immunoSEQ multiplex PCR, while the TCRdb copy is restricted to in-frame clones and leaves out a portion. Of around 54,000 clones in the sample, about four fifths were seen once. The sample was PBMCs, taken from a glioma patient treated with radiotherapy, temozolomide or both. The receptors come from a man younger than 30 with glioma. Both conserved end residues are part of each CDR3. A D gene is named only where the DNA matches it firmly. Only part of the rows carry a size: once, few, many, or a class if the clone is expanded.

V	J	D	size	CDR3	DNA
TRBV6-6	TRBJ2-7	NA	NA	CASSYSRQYLSYEQYF	TGTGCCAGCAGTTACTCCCGACAGTACCTCTCCTACGAGCAGTACTTC
TRBV18	TRBJ2-6	NA	NA	CASTHRQANVLTF	TGTGCCAGCACTCACCGTCAGGCCAACGTCCTGACTTTC
TRBV30	TRBJ1-2	TRBD1	NA	CAWSTGDRAGYTF	TGTGCCTGGAGTACCGGGGACAGGGCTGGCTACACCTTC
TRBV5-8	TRBJ2-3	TRBD1	NA	CASSSTGGSSTDTQYF	TGTGCCAGCAGCTCCACAGGGGGCTCTAGCACAGATACGCAGTATTTT
TRBV6-5	TRBJ1-5	NA	few	CASSYRGDQPQHF	TGTGCCAGCAGCTATAGGGGGGACCAGCCCCAGCATTTT
TRBV25-1	TRBJ1-1	NA	NA	CATWGGPNTEAFF	TGTGCCACATGGGGGGGGCCGAACACTGAAGCTTTCTTT
TRBV5-8	TRBJ1-1	NA	NA	CASSHPFRNTEAFF	TGTGCCAGCAGCCATCCTTTTCGGAACACTGAAGCTTTCTTT
TRBV7-8	TRBJ2-7	NA	NA	CASSPGAGIDEQYF	TGTGCCAGCAGCCCGGGCGCGGGTATCGACGAGCAGTACTTC
TRBV19	TRBJ1-1	TRBD1	NA	CASLGQGYTEAFF	TGTGCCAGTCTAGGACAGGGATACACTGAAGCTTTCTTT
TRBV14	TRBJ2-3	NA	NA	CASTMKRSTDTQYF	TGTGCCAGCACAATGAAACGAAGCACAGATACGCAGTATTTT
TRBV9	TRBJ1-1	NA	NA	CASSVDSGGNTEAFF	TGTGCCAGCAGCGTAGATTCGGGGGGCAACACTGAAGCTTTCTTT
TRBV7-9	TRBJ2-7	NA	NA	CASSALSGAGEQYF	TGTGCCAGCAGCGCCCTCTCGGGGGCTGGTGAGCAGTACTTC
TRBV7-2	TRBJ2-7	TRBD2	NA	CASSRREGTLYEQYF	TGTGCCAGCAGCAGGCGGGAGGGGACCCTCTACGAGCAGTACTTC
TRBV6-5	TRBJ1-1	TRBD1	NA	CASSPPGQGKAFF	TGTGCCAGCAGTCCCCCGGGACAGGGAAAAGCTTTCTTT
TRBV10-3	TRBJ1-5	TRBD1	NA	CAISEGGTGGLNQPQHF	TGTGCCATCAGTGAGGGAGGAACAGGGGGCCTCAATCAGCCCCAGCATTTT
TRBV27	TRBJ2-5	TRBD1	once	CASRPLGSGTGDSKETQYF	TGTGCCAGCAGACCGTTGGGCTCCGGGACAGGGGATTCCAAAGAGACCCAGTACTTC
TRBV7-2	TRBJ1-2	NA	NA	CASSYLLYGYTF	TGTGCCAGCAGCTACCTACTCTATGGCTACACCTTC
TRBV4-2	TRBJ2-7	NA	NA	CASSLSSGYIVYEQYF	TGTGCCAGCAGCCTGAGCAGCGGGTACATTGTTTACGAGCAGTACTTC
TRBV2	TRBJ2-2	NA	once	CASSDGTSNTGELFF	TGTGCCAGCAGTGACGGGACCTCGAACACCGGGGAGCTGTTTTTT
TRBV6-6	TRBJ1-1	NA	NA	CASTYPDSLITEAFF	TGTGCCAGCACCTACCCTGACAGCCTAATCACTGAAGCTTTCTTT
TRBV5-1	TRBJ2-3	TRBD2	NA	CASSLWTSGISTDTQYF	TGCGCCAGCAGCTTATGGACTAGCGGGATTAGCACAGATACGCAGTATTTT
TRBV7-9	TRBJ1-1	NA	NA	CASSSLGTVTPEAFF	TGTGCCAGCAGCTCCCTAGGGACGGTAACCCCTGAAGCTTTCTTT